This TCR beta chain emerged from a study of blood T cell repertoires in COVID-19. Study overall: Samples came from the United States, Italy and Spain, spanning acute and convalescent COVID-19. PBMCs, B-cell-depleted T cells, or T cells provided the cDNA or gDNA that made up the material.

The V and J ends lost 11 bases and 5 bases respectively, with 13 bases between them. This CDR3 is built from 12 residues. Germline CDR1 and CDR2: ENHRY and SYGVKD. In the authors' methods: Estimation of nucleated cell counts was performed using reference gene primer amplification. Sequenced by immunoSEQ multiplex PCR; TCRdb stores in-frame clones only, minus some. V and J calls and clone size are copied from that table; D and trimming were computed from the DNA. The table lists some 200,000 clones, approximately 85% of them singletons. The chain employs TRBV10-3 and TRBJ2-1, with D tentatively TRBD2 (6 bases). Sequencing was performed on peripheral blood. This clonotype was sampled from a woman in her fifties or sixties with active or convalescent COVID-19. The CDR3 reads CAGSGLDNEQFF. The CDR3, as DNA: TGTGCCGGCTCGGGACTGGACAATGAGCAGTTCTTC.